This TCR beta chain was profiled in a study of CD8 T cells in Susac syndrome. Overall study results and limits: TCR sequencing and HLA analysis covered a relatively small number of individuals.

The RNA input was about 0.5 to 1 ug, and it was reverse transcribed with random hexamers. The amplification used immunoSEQ multiplex PCR on TCR beta CDR3; it spanned 54 Vbeta and 13 Jbeta. TCRdb redid the calling of the immunoSEQ multiplex PCR reads with MiXCR, one entry per CDR3 protein. Of about 140,000 distinct CDR3 sequences listed, 95% were seen once; the top ten hold approximately 0.12%. A note on this clonotype: Its antigen is not identified.

The authors negatively isolated CD8+ and CD4+ T cells and FACS-enriched TEMRA cells. The TCR was taken from a human donor with multiple sclerosis. Sequences were obtained from CD4+ T cells from PBMCs.

CDR3: CSASGGGAIQPQHF. The CDR3 DNA reads as TGCAGTGCTAGCGGAGGGGGGGCTATCCAGCCCCAGCATTTT. The V gene is TRBV20-1, the J gene TRBJ1-5; D may be TRBD1 (6 bases). The ends were cut back, 3 bases at V and 7 bases at J, with 16 bases in the middle. This CDR3 region has 14 residues. Germline V gene sequence: CDR1 DFQATT, CDR2 SNEGSKA (reference sequence).